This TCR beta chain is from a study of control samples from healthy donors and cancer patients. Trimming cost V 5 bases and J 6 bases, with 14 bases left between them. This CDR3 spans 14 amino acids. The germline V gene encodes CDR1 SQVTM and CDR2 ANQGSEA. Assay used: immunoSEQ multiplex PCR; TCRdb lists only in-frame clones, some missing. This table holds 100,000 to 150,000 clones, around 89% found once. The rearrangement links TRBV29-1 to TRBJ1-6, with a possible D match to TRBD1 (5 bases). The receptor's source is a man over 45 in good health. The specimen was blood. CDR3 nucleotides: TGCAGCGTTTCAGTCTCGGGGGGTAATTCACCCCTCCACTTT. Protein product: CSVSVSGGNSPLHF.